This TCR beta chain was retrieved from a study of CD8+CD57+ T cells in acquired aplastic anemia. Study-wide context: Isolated CD4+ and CD8+ cells, once sorted, yielded DNA averaging roughly 3.2 ug.

For CDR3 and TCR beta VDJ profiling, genomic DNA was the template used. TCRdb analysed the reads with MiXCR anew, one entry per CDR3 protein. The sample records 200,000 to 250,000 distinct CDR3 sequences, over 55% being singletons. Study observations and caveats: Shared by patients and controls, just under 30 CD8+ CDR3s were abundant in patients.

This clonotype was detected ten times or more. The antigen is unknown. Germline CDR1 and CDR2: MNHEY and SVGEGT. This CDR3 has 14 residues. V gave up 6 bases and J gave up 3 bases; unmatched junction bases: 4. The rearrangement uses TRBV6-2 or TRBV6-3 and TRBJ1-3; 8 nucleotides match TRBD1. The TCR sequence derives from a human donor in good health. Sample: sorted CD4+, CD8+, or CD8+CD57+ T cells (not recorded which) from PBMCs. Here the CDR3 DNA reads TGTGCCAGCAGCCGGACAGGGCTTGGAAACACCATATATTTT. Translation gives CASSRTGLGNTIYF.